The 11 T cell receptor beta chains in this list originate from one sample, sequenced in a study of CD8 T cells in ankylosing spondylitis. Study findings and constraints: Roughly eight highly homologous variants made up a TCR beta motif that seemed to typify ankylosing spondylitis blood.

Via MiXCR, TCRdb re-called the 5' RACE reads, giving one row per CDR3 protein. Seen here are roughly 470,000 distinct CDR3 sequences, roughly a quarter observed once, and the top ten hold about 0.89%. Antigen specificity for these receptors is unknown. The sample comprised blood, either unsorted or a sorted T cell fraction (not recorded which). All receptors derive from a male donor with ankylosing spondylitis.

The CDR3 spells CASSPQGGGYGYTF. In DNA form, the CDR3 reads TGTGCCAGCAGCCCACAGGGCGGAGGCTATGGCTACACCTTC. V gene TRBV9 combines with J gene TRBJ1-2, with D possibly matching TRBD1 (6 bases). This CDR3 is built from 14 residues. The ends were cut back, 4 bases at V and 4 bases at J, with 14 bases in the middle. Germline CDR1 SGDLS, CDR2 YYNGEE.

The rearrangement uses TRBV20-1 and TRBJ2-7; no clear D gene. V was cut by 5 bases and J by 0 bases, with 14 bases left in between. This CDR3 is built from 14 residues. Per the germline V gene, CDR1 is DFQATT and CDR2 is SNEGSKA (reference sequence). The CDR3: CSAERQVNSYEQYF. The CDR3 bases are TGCAGTGCTGAAAGGCAGGTCAACTCCTACGAGCAGTACTTC.

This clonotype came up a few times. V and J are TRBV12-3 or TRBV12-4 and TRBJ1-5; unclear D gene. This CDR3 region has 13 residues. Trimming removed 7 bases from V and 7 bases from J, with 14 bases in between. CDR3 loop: CASTIGSGQPQHF. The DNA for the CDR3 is TGTGCCAGCACCATCGGGTCAGGCCAGCCCCAGCATTTT.

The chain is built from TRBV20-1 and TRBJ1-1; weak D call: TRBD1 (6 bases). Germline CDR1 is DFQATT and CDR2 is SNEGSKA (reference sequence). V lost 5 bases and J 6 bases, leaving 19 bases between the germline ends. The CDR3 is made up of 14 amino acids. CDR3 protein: CSAGYRGGTSEAFF. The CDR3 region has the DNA TGCAGTGCTGGATACAGAGGGGGAACGTCTGAAGCTTTCTTT.

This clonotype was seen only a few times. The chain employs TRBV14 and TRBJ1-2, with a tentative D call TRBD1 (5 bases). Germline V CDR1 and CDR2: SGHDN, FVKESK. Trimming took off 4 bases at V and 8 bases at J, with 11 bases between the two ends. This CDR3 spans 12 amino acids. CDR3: CASSLWTSGYTF. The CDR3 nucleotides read TGTGCCAGCAGCCTATGGACATCCGGCTACACCTTC.

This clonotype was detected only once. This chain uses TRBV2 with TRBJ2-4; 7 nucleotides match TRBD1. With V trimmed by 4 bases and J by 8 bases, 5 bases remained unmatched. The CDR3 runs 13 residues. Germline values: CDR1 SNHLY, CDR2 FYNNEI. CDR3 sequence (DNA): TGTGCCAGCAGTGTTAGTCAGGGGGACATTCAGTACTTC. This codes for CASSVSQGDIQYF.

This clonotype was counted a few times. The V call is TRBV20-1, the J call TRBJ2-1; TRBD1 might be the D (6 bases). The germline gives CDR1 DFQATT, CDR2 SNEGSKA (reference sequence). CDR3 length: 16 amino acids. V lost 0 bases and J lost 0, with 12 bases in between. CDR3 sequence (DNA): TGCAGTGCTAGAGATCCACAGGGTGGCTCCTACAATGAGCAGTTCTTC. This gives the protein CSARDPQGGSYNEQFF.

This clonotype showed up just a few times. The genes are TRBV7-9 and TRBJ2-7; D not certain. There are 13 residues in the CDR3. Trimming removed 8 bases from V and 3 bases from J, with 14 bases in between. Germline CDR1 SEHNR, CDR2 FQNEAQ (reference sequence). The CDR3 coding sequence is TGTGCCAGCGGACCATTCTATAACTACGAGCAGTACTTC. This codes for CASGPFYNYEQYF.

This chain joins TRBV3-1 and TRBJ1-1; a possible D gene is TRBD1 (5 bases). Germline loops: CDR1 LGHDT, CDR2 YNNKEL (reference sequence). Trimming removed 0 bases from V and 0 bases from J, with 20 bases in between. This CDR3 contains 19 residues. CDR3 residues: CASSQDSRPGGYMNTEAFF. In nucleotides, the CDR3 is TGTGCCAGCAGCCAAGATTCTAGACCGGGGGGATACATGAACACTGAAGCTTTCTTT.

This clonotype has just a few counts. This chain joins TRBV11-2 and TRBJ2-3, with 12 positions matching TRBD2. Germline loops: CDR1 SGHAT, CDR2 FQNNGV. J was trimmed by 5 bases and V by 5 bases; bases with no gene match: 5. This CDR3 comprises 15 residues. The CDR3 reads CASSPRLAGVDTQYF. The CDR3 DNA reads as TGTGCCAGCAGCCCCCGACTAGCGGGAGTAGATACGCAGTATTTT.

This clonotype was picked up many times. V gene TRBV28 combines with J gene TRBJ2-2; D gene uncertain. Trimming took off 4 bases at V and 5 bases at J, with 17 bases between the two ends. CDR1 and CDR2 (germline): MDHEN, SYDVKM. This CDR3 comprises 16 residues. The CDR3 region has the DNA TGTGCCAGCAGTTCCCCCGGCCGAGGACGGACCGGGGAGCTGTTTTTT. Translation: CASSSPGRGRTGELFF.